This record looks at one TCR beta chain sequence and its context. The antigen is undetermined. This PCR relied on a set of 60 Vbeta primers and 13 Jbeta primers. Profiled with immunoSEQ multiplex PCR; TCRdb holds only in-frame clones, not every one. Among about 150,000 clones, approximately 71% were seen once, and the ten largest hold roughly 10%. The data were taken from a study of cytomegalovirus exposure and HLA in healthy donors. About the study: An early release of data contained about 85 million unique TCRs, which came from HLA-typed donors. Regarding the study as a whole: Published work reported that the classifier diagnosed cytomegalovirus status with high specificity and sensitivity. Cytomegalovirus-associated status was assigned to more than 150 TCR beta chains.

Germline CDR1 and CDR2: SGHNT and YYREEE (reference sequence). There are 17 residues in the CDR3. Losses at the gene ends were 1 base for V and 3 bases for J; bases not matched to a gene: 10. V usage is TRBV5-4 and J usage is TRBJ2-1; 7 bases align to TRBD2. The origin of this receptor is a man in his thirties or forties in good health and CMV-seropositive. Sequenced sample: PBMCs. CDR3 sequence: CASSLKASGFIYNEQFF. DNA of the CDR3: TGTGCCAGCAGCTTGAAAGCTAGCGGATTTATCTACAATGAGCAGTTCTTC.